The present T cell receptor beta chain was sequenced within a study of cytomegalovirus exposure and HLA in healthy donors. Study observations and caveats: In an earlier analysis, in 620 or so donors, most V segments appeared productive either ~90% or ~30% of the time. In a later analysis, DRB1 alleles had the most associated TCRs; HLA-C alleles the fewest.

Notes on this clone: Its antigen is currently unknown.

In the PCR, 60 Vbeta and 13 Jbeta primers were used. Assay: immunoSEQ multiplex PCR; the TCRdb copy retains only in-frame clones and omits some. Of some 190,000 clones listed, roughly four fifths are singletons. Trimming at V came to 4 bases and at J to 1 base, leaving 7 bases not matched to a gene. CDR3 length equals 15 residues. Germline CDR1 is SEHNR and CDR2 is FQNEAQ (reference sequence). This TCR derives from a man younger than 35 in good health and CMV-seronegative. The chain recombines TRBV7-9 with TRBJ2-7, with 7 bases fitting TRBD1. Material: PBMCs. In DNA form, the CDR3 reads TGTGCCAGCAGCTCTACAGGGGTCGCGTCCTACGAGCAGTACTTC. Translation gives CASSSTGVASYEQYF.